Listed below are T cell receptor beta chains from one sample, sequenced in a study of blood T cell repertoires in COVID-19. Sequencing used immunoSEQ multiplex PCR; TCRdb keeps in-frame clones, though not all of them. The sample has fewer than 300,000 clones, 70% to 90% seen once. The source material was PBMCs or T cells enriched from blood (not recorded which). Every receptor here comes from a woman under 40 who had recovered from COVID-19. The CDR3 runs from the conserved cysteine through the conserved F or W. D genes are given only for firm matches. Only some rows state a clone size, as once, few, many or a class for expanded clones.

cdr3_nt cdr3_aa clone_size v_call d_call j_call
TGTGCCTGGCTACTTGGGACATCACGGAACTATGGCTACACCTTC CAWLLGTSRNYGYTF . TRBV30 . TRBJ1-2
TGTGCCAGCAGCCACCTGGGACATCATAATTCACCCCTCCACTTT CASSHLGHHNSPLHF . TRBV14 . TRBJ1-6
TGCGCCAGCAGCGCGCAGGTCGGTTCACCCCTCCACTTT CASSAQVGSPLHF . TRBV5-1 . TRBJ1-6
TGTGCCAGCAGCGTAGGGACTATCAGCAATGAGCAGTTCTTC CASSVGTISNEQFF . TRBV9 . TRBJ2-1
TGTGCCAGTAGTATAAAAGGGAGAGGGTTCGAGCAGTACTTC CASSIKGRGFEQYF . TRBV19 . TRBJ2-7
TGTGCCAGCAGCTCACGCGGGGGGGACCGAGCTTATGGGTTCACCTTC CASSSRGGDRAYGFTF . TRBV5-6 . TRBJ1-2
TGTGCCACCAGCGGACAGGGGGGGGTAGCAACTAATGAAAAACTGTTTTTT CATSGQGGVATNEKLFF . TRBV15 TRBD1 TRBJ1-4
TGTGCCAGCAGTCAACTAGATCCGAACACCGGGGAGCTGTTTTTT CASSQLDPNTGELFF . TRBV9 . TRBJ2-2
TGTGCCAGCAGGTCAGACAGGGGGGCTTTGTATTTAGGTGAAGCTTTCTTT CASRSDRGALYLGEAFF . TRBV28 TRBD1 TRBJ1-1
TGTGCCAGCAGCCCTAGGTGGGGCTACGTGACTGAAGCTTTCTTT CASSPRWGYVTEAFF once TRBV7-9 . TRBJ1-1
TGTGCCAGCAGGATTGAGGACAGGGCGTGGACTGAAGCTTTCTTT CASRIEDRAWTEAFF . TRBV7-8 TRBD1 TRBJ1-1
TGTGCCAGCAGCTTAGTTGGGACTAGTCTGGAGACCCAGTACTTC CASSLVGTSLETQYF . TRBV11-2 TRBD2 TRBJ2-5
TGTGCCAGTAGTGTCCGGGACAGGGGGCCGGATGAGCAGTTCTTC CASSVRDRGPDEQFF . TRBV19 TRBD1 TRBJ2-1
TGTGCCATCAGTGAGGCCCGACAGGGGGAATTTCTCTTC CAISEARQGEFLF once TRBV10-3 TRBD1 TRBJ2-1
TGTGCCACCAGTGAAGACACAGTATTTTCGAACACCGGGGAGCTGTTTTTT CATSEDTVFSNTGELFF few TRBV24-1 . TRBJ2-2
TGTGCCAGCTCACCAGTGGGACAGAACACTGAAGCTTTCTTT CASSPVGQNTEAFF . TRBV18 . TRBJ1-1
TGTGCCAGCAGCACAGCGGGGGCCGGGATTGAGCAGTTCTTC CASSTAGAGIEQFF . TRBV6-5 TRBD2 TRBJ2-1
TGTGCCAGCAGCTTAGGGGACAGTGGACAGCAGCCCCAGCATTTT CASSLGDSGQQPQHF few TRBV7-9 TRBD1 TRBJ1-5
TGTGCCAGCAGTTACAAGGGACAGATCAGCCACAATGAGCAGTTCTTC CASSYKGQISHNEQFF few TRBV6-5 TRBD1 TRBJ2-1
TGCAGCGTTTCCCCCCTCTCCTTCTTT CSVSPLSFF . TRBV29-1 . TRBJ1-1
TGTGCCTGGCATGACACCGGGGAGCTGTTTTTT CAWHDTGELFF . TRBV30 . TRBJ2-2
TGTGCCAGCAGCTTAACAGGGCGTTTCTATGGCTACACCTTC CASSLTGRFYGYTF . TRBV7-9 . TRBJ1-2
TGTGCCAGCAGCCCCCGGGACAGGGGGCCCGATCAGCCCCAGCATTTT CASSPRDRGPDQPQHF . TRBV3-1/TRBV3-2 TRBD1 TRBJ1-5
TGTGCCAGCAGCCTACAGACAGGGGGGACGACCGGGGAGCTGTTTTTT CASSLQTGGTTGELFF . TRBV3-1/TRBV3-2 TRBD1 TRBJ2-2
TGTGCCAGCAGCCGGGAGGGTCGTCCGGGAAACACCATATATTTT CASSREGRPGNTIYF once TRBV5-5 . TRBJ1-3
TGTGCCAGCAGTTTACAGGGGGCGCTTGGCTACACCTTC CASSLQGALGYTF . TRBV28 TRBD1 TRBJ1-2
TGTGCCAGCTCCACGGAGGCCAGCCGCACAGATACGCAGTATTTT CASSTEASRTDTQYF . TRBV28 . TRBJ2-3
TGTGCCAGCAGCACGGAAGGGGACTATGATACGCAGTATTTT CASSTEGDYDTQYF . TRBV7-9 TRBD2 TRBJ2-3
TGTGCCAGCAGGGACTTTGCTTACGAGCAGTACTTC CASRDFAYEQYF . TRBV2 . TRBJ2-7
TGTGCCAGCAGCTTAGACAGGAAAGGGGAGCAGTACTTC CASSLDRKGEQYF once TRBV7-8 . TRBJ2-7
TGTGCCAGCAGAATGACGGGCACTGAAGCTTTCTTT CASRMTGTEAFF . TRBV7-9 . TRBJ1-1
TGTGCCAGTAGTATTTTCGGGACAGCCGCCTACGAGCAGTACTTC CASSIFGTAAYEQYF . TRBV19 TRBD1 TRBJ2-7
TGCGCCAGCAGCCCAAAGGGGGCTAGGACAGTTAACTCCTACGAGCAGTACTTC CASSPKGARTVNSYEQYF . TRBV4-1 TRBD1 TRBJ2-7
TGTGCCACCAGCATAAAACAGGGGACCAATCAGCCCCAGCATTTT CATSIKQGTNQPQHF . TRBV15 TRBD1 TRBJ1-5
TGTGCCAGCAGTGCAGAGACTGGTAGAAACAATGAGCAGTTCTTC CASSAETGRNNEQFF . TRBV2 . TRBJ2-1
TGTGCCAGCCAGGGGTCCGGAGCCTACGAGCAGTACTTC CASQGSGAYEQYF . TRBV25-1 . TRBJ2-7
TGTGCCAGCGCCGTGGGTAGCGGGATCTACAATGAGCAGTTCTTC CASAVGSGIYNEQFF . TRBV19 TRBD2 TRBJ2-1
TGTGCCAGCAGCGACCCCAGGGGGTGGAACACTGAAGCTTTCTTT CASSDPRGWNTEAFF . TRBV7-9 TRBD1 TRBJ1-1
TGTGCCAGCATTGAGACAGGGCCAGGGGAGACCCAGTACTTC CASIETGPGETQYF . TRBV28 TRBD1 TRBJ2-5
TGTGCCAGTAGTAATTATTCGAGCTATGGCTACACCTTC CASSNYSSYGYTF . TRBV19 . TRBJ1-2
TGTGCCGGTGAACCCACAGGGCGAAGTAGCACTGAAGCTTTCTTT CAGEPTGRSSTEAFF . TRBV30 . TRBJ1-1
TGTGCCAGCAGTAGGACAGGGAACGAAAAACTGTTTTTT CASSRTGNEKLFF once TRBV6-5 TRBD1 TRBJ1-4
TGTGCCAGCCTTGGGAGTGGGGAGACCCAGTACTTC CASLGSGETQYF . TRBV6-5 . TRBJ2-5
TGTGCCAGCAGTAAAAACAGGGGAATGGCTTCTAGTCAGCCCCAGCATTTT CASSKNRGMASSQPQHF . TRBV28 TRBD1 TRBJ1-5
TGTGCCAGCAGCTTAGTTAGGAGCCCGGAGTATGTGAACACCATATATTTT CASSLVRSPEYVNTIYF . TRBV11-2 . TRBJ1-3
TGCAGTGCTGACAGGGGTTCACCCCTCCACTTT CSADRGSPLHF . TRBV20-1 TRBD1 TRBJ1-6
TGTGCCAGCAGCGAGACAGGGGGCGATGAGCAGTTCTTC CASSETGGDEQFF . TRBV9 TRBD1 TRBJ2-1
TGTGCCAGCAGTTTACAGGGGACTGAAGCTTTCTTT CASSLQGTEAFF . TRBV28 . TRBJ1-1
TGCGCCAGCAGCTTGAATGCAGGGGGCACTGAAGCTTTCTTT CASSLNAGGTEAFF . TRBV5-1 TRBD1 TRBJ1-1
TGTGCCTGGATACCCGAGTGGGACAGGGGAAGCTACACCTTC CAWIPEWDRGSYTF . TRBV30 TRBD1 TRBJ1-2
TGTGCCAGCACCGGACAGGGGTCGGGACAGCCCCAGCATTTT CASTGQGSGQPQHF . TRBV2 TRBD1 TRBJ1-5
TGTGCCAGCAGCGTAGGAACAAAAAAAGAGACCCAGTACTTC CASSVGTKKETQYF . TRBV9 . TRBJ2-5
TGTGCCAGCAGTCTAACAAATCCGGGACAGGACACTGAAGCTTTCTTT CASSLTNPGQDTEAFF . TRBV28 TRBD1 TRBJ1-1
TGCGCCAGCAGCCCGGGACAGGGAGGGACTGAAGCTTTCTTT CASSPGQGGTEAFF few TRBV10-1 TRBD1 TRBJ1-1
TGTGCCAGCAGTTTGGGACTAGCAAATCGGGGGACCCAGTACTTC CASSLGLANRGTQYF . TRBV27 TRBD2 TRBJ2-5
TGTGCCAGCAGCTTACAGGGGCACACTGAAGCTTTCTTT CASSLQGHTEAFF . TRBV7-8 . TRBJ1-1
TGCGCCAGCAGCTTCGGACAGGGGAATTCACCCCTCCACTTT CASSFGQGNSPLHF once TRBV5-1 TRBD1 TRBJ1-6
TGTGCCAGTAGCAGAGGGACTAGCGGGAGGACGTACACCGGGGAGCTGTTTTTT CASSRGTSGRTYTGELFF . TRBV19 TRBD2 TRBJ2-2
TGTGCCAGCAGTGAACTGGACAGGGCAGGGGCTAACTATGGCTACACCTTC CASSELDRAGANYGYTF once TRBV6-1 TRBD1 TRBJ1-2
TGTGCCATCAGTGACAGGGAGAACACTGAAGCTTTCTTT CAISDRENTEAFF . TRBV10-3 . TRBJ1-1